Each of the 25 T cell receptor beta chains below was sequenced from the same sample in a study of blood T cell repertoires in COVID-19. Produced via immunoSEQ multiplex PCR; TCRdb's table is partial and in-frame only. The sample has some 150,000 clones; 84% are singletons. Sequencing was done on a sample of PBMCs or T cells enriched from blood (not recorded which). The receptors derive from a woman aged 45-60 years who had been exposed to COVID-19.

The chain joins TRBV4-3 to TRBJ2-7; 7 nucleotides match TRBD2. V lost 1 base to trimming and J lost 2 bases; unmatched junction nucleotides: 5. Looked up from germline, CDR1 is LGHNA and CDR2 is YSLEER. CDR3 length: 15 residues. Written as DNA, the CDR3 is TGCGCCAGCAGCCAAGGCGTGAGCGGGGCCTACGAGCAGTACTTC. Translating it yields CASSQGVSGAYEQYF.

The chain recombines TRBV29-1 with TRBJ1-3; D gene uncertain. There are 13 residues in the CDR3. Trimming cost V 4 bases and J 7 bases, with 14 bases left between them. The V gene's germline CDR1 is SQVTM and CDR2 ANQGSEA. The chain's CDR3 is CSVGRPPGNTIYF. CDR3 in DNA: TGCAGCGTTGGGCGCCCGCCGGGGAACACCATATATTTT.

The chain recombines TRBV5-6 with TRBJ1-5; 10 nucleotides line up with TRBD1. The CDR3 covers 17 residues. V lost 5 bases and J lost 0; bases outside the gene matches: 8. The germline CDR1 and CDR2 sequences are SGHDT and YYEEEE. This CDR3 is CASRRTGGFNSNQPQHF. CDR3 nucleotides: TGTGCCAGCAGACGGACAGGGGGGTTTAATAGCAATCAGCCCCAGCATTTT.

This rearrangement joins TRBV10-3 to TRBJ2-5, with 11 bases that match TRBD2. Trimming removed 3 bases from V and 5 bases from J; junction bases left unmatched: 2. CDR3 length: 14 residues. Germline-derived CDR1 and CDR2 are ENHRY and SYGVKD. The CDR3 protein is CAISDTSGSETQYF. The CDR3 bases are TGTGCCATCAGTGATACTAGCGGGAGTGAGACCCAGTACTTC.

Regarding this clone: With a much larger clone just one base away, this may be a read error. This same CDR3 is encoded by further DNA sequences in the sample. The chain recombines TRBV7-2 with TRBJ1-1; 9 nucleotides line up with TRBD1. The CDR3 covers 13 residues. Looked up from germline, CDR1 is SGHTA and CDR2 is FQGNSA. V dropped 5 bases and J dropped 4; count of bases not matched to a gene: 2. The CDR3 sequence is CASSPTGGTEAFF. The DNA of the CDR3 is TGTGCCAGCAGCCCGACAGGGGGCACTGAAGCTTTCTTT.

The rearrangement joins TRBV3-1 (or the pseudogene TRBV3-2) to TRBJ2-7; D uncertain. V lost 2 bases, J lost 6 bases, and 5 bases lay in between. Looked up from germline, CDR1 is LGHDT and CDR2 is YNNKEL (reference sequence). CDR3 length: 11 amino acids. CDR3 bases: TGTGCCAGCAGCCAAAAGCGCGAGCAGTACTTC. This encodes CASSQKREQYF.

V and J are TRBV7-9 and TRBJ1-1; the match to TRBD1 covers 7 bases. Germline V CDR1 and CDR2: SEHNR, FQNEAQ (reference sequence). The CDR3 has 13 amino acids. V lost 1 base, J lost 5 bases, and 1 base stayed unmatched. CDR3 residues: CASSLGQGTEAFF. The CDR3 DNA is TGTGCCAGCAGCTTAGGACAGGGTACTGAAGCTTTCTTT. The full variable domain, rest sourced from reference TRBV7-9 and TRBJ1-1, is DTGVSQNPRHKITKRGQNVTFRCDPISEHNRLYWYRQTLGQGPEFLTYFQNEAQLEKSRLLSDRFSAERPKGSFSTLEIQRTEQGDSAMYLCASSLGQGTEAFFGQGTRLTVV.

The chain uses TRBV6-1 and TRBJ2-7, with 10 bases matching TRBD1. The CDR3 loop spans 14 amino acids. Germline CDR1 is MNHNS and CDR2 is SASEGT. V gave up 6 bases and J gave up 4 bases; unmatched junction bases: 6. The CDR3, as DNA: TGTGCCAGCAGGAAAGGGGACAGGGGATACGAGCAGTACTTC. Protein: CASRKGDRGYEQYF.

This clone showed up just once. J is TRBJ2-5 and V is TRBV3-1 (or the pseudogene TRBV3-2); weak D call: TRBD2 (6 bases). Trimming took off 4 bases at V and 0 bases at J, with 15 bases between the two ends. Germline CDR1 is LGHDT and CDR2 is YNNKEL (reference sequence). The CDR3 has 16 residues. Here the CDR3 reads CASSRYERAYQETQYF. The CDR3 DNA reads TGTGCCAGCAGCCGCTATGAGCGGGCTTACCAAGAGACCCAGTACTTC.

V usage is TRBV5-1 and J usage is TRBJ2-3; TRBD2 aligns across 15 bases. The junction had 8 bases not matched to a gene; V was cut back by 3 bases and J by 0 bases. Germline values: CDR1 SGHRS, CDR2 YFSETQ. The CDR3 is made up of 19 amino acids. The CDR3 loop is CASSSGLAGGLPSTDTQYF. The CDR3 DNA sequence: TGCGCCAGCAGCTCGGGACTAGCGGGGGGATTACCTAGCACAGATACGCAGTATTTT.

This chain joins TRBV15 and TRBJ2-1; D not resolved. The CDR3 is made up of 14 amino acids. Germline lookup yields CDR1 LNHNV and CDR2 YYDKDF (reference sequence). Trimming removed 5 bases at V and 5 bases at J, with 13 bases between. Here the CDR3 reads CATSWATSNNEQFF. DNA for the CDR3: TGTGCCACCAGCTGGGCCACTTCAAACAATGAGCAGTTCTTC.

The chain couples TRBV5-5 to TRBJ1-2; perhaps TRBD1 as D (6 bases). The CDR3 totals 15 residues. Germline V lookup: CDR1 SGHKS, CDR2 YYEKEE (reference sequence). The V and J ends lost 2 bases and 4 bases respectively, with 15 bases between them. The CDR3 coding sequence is TGTGCCAGCAGCTTTGCAGGGGATTCGGGCTATGGCTACACCTTC. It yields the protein CASSFAGDSGYGYTF.

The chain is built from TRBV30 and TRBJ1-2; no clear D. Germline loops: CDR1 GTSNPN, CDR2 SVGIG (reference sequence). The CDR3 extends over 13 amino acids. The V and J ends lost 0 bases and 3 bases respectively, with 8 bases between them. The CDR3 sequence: CAWSVRGDYGYTF. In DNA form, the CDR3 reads TGTGCCTGGAGTGTACGCGGGGACTATGGCTACACCTTC.

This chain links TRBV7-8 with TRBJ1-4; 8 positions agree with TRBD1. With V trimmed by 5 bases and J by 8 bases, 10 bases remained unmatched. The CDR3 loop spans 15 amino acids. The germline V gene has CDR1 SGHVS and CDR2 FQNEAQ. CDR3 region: CASSTRDRTPEKLFF. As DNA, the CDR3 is TGTGCCAGCAGCACCCGGGACAGGACTCCGGAAAAACTGTTTTTT.

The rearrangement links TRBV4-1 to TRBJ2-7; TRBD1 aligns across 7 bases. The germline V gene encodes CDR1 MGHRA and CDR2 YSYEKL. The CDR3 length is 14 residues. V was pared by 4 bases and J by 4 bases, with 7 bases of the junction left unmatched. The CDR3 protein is CASSRTGQLYEQYF. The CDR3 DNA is TGCGCCAGCAGCCGAACGGGACAGCTTTACGAGCAGTACTTC.

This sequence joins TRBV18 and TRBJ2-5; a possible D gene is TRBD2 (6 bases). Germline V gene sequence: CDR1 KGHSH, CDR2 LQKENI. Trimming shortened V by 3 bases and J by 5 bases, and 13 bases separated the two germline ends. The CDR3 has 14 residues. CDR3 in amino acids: CASSPLGGTETQYF. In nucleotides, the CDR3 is TGTGCCAGCTCACCCCTGGGGGGTACGGAGACCCAGTACTTC.

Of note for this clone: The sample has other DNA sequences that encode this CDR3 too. The CDR3 DNA follows: TGTGCCAGCAGCCTCGCGGGAGGATACGAGCAGTACTTC. It is translated as CASSLAGGYEQYF. The chain recombines TRBV7-9 with TRBJ2-7; TRBD2 matches at 8 bases. Looked up from germline, CDR1 is SEHNR and CDR2 is FQNEAQ (reference sequence). This CDR3 is built from 13 residues. The junction had 4 bases not matched to a gene; V was cut back by 5 bases and J by 4 bases. The entire variable domain, with the rest obtained from reference TRBV7-9 and TRBJ2-7, is as follows: DTGVSQNPRHKITKRGQNVTFRCDPISEHNRLYWYRQTLGQGPEFLTYFQNEAQLEKSRLLSDRFSAERPKGSFSTLEIQRTEQGDSAMYLCASSLAGGYEQYFGPGTRLTVT.

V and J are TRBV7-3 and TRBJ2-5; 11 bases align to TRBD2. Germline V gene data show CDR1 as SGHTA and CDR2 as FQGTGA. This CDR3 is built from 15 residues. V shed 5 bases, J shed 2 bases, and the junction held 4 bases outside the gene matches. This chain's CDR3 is CASSDSGGVQETQYF. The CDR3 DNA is TGTGCCAGCAGCGATAGCGGGGGGGTTCAAGAGACCCAGTACTTC.

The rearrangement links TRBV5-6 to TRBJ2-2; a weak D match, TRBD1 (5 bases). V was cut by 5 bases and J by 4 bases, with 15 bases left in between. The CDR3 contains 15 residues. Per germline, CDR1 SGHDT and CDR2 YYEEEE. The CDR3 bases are TGTGCCAGCAGGGCGCGGTTGGGGCGCACCGGGGAGCTGTTTTTT. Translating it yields CASRARLGRTGELFF.

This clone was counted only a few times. The DNA of the CDR3 is TGCGCCAGCAGTGCACGGACAGGGACATCTGGAAACACCATATATTTT. Its translation is CASSARTGTSGNTIYF. V usage is TRBV10-2 and J usage is TRBJ1-3; TRBD1 matches 8 bases. CDR3 size: 16 residues. With 4 bases clipped from V and 1 base from J, the junction kept 6 bases outside the gene matches. Germline CDR1 reads WSHSY; CDR2 reads SAAADI.

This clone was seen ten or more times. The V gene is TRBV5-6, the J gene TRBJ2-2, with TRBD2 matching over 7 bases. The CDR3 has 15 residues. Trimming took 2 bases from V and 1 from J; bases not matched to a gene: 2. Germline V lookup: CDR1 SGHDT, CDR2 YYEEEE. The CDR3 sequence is CASSLTGGNTGELFF. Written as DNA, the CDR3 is TGTGCCAGCAGCTTAACGGGAGGGAACACCGGGGAGCTGTTTTTT. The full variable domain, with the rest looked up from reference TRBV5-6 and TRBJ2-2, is DAGVTQSPTHLIKTRGQQVTLRCSPKSGHDTVSWYQQALGQGPQFIFQYYEEEERQRGNFPDRFSGHQFPNYSSELNVNALLLGDSALYLCASSLTGGNTGELFFGEGSRLTVL.

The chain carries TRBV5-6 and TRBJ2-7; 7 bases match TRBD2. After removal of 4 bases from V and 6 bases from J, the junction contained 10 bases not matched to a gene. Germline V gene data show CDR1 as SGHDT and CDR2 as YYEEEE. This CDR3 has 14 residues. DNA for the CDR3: TGTGCCAGCAGCCCGACCGGGAGGCTCTCCGAGCAGTACTTC. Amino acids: CASSPTGRLSEQYF.

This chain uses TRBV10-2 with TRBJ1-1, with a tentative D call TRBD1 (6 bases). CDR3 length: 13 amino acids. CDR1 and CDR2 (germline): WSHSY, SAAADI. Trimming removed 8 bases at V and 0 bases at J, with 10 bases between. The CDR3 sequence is CASAEGVNTEAFF. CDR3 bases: TGCGCCAGCGCTGAGGGGGTGAACACTGAAGCTTTCTTT.

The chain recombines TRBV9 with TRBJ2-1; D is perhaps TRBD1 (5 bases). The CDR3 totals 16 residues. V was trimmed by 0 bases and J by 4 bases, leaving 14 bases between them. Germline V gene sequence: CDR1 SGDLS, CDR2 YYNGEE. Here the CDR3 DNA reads TGTGCCAGCAGCGTAGATCTGTCAGGGTCTTACAATGAGCAGTTCTTC. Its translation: CASSVDLSGSYNEQFF. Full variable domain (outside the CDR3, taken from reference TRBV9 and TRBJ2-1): DSGVTQTPKHLITATGQRVTLRCSPRSGDLSVYWYQQSLDQGLQFLIQYYNGEERAKGNILERFSAQQFPDLHSELNLSSLELGDSALYFCASSVDLSGSYNEQFFGPGTRLTVL.

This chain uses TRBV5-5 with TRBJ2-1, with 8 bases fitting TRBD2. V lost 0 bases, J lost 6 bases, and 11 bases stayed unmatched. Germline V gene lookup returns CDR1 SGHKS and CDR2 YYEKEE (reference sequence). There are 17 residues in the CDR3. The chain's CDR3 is CASSLAPGGAGSNEQFF. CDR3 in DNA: TGTGCCAGCAGCTTGGCCCCCGGGGGGGCGGGTAGCAATGAGCAGTTCTTC.